Shown below are 15 T cell receptor beta chains from a single sample sequenced in a study of T cell responses to AZD1222 COVID-19 vaccine. Profiling relied on immunoSEQ multiplex PCR, and the TCRdb table lists in-frame clones only, not all of them. The table records roughly 110,000 clones, about 89% of them present only once. The sequences come from peripheral blood, collected 28 days after the second AZD1222 dose. The receptor set was obtained from an adult who received the AZD1222 COVID-19 vaccine.

The rearrangement links TRBV7-9 to TRBJ1-2, with D tentatively TRBD1 (5 bases). This CDR3 contains 15 residues. Germline V gene data show CDR1 as SEHNR and CDR2 as FQNEAQ (reference sequence). Trimming shortened V by 6 bases and J by 3 bases, and 17 bases separated the two germline ends. CDR3 region: CASSPGFLSHYGYTF. CDR3 nucleotides: TGTGCCAGCAGTCCAGGGTTTCTTAGCCACTATGGCTACACCTTC.

The V and J genes are TRBV5-6 and TRBJ1-1, with 8 positions matching TRBD1. Germline CDR1 is SGHDT and CDR2 is YYEEEE. This CDR3 spans 15 amino acids. Losses at the gene ends were 2 bases for V and 4 bases for J; bases not matched to a gene: 7. CDR3 in DNA: TGTGCCAGCAGCTTTGGTTTCAGGGGGCTCACTGAAGCTTTCTTT. Amino acids: CASSFGFRGLTEAFF.

The rearrangement links TRBV4-3 to TRBJ2-1; D is perhaps TRBD2 (5 bases). CDR1 is LGHNA, CDR2 YSLEER, per germline. The V gene lost 0 bases and the J gene lost 6 bases, with 18 bases spanning the gap. This CDR3 is built from 17 residues. This CDR3 reads CASSQDLRQRTRNEQFF. CDR3 coding DNA: TGCGCCAGCAGCCAAGATCTTAGGCAGAGGACTCGCAATGAGCAGTTCTTC.

V and J are TRBV7-6 and TRBJ2-3, with 15 bases matching TRBD2. The CDR3 length is 16 residues. CDR1 is SGHVS, CDR2 FNYEAQ, per germline. The V and J ends lost 5 bases and 5 bases, in that order; junction bases with no gene match: 5. CDR3 residues: CASSHGLAGGQDTQYF. Here the CDR3 DNA reads TGTGCCAGCAGCCATGGACTAGCGGGAGGGCAAGATACGCAGTATTTT. The whole variable domain, remainder taken from reference TRBV7-6 and TRBJ2-3, is GAGVSQSPRYKVTKRGQDVALRCDPISGHVSLYWYRQALGQGPEFLTYFNYEAQQDKSGLPNDRFSAERPEGSISTLTIQRTEQRDSAMYRCASSHGLAGGQDTQYFGPGTRLTVL.

This chain links TRBV28 with TRBJ2-7; 7 bases are shared with TRBD2. V gave up 4 bases and J gave up 0 bases; unmatched junction bases: 3. Germline assignment: CDR1 MDHEN and CDR2 SYDVKM. The CDR3 has 14 amino acids. The chain's CDR3 is CASSSSGSSYEQYF. CDR3 nucleotide sequence: TGTGCCAGCAGTTCTAGCGGAAGCTCCTACGAGCAGTACTTC.

This clone came up once. The chain carries TRBV12-3 or TRBV12-4 and TRBJ1-2; 7 bases map to TRBD1. J lost 10 bases, V lost 4 bases, and 6 bases had no gene match. The CDR3 runs 12 residues. CDR3 DNA: TGTGCCAGCAGTTCCGGGACAGCAACCTACACCTTC. This gives the protein CASSSGTATYTF.

The gene calls are TRBV5-5 and TRBJ1-1; D is unclear. Germline V gene sequence: CDR1 SGHKS, CDR2 YYEKEE (reference sequence). The V and J ends lost 4 bases and 8 bases respectively, with 12 bases between them. The CDR3 extends over 12 amino acids. The CDR3 nucleotides are TGTGCCAGCAGCCTGGGCCCGGCCGAAGCTTTCTTT. It yields the protein CASSLGPAEAFF.

The gene calls are TRBV6-2 or TRBV6-3 and TRBJ1-2, with unresolved D. CDR3 length: 12 amino acids. The ends were cut back, 4 bases at V and 4 bases at J, with 7 bases in the middle. The germline gives CDR1 MNHEY, CDR2 SVGEGT. The CDR3 DNA sequence: TGTGCCAGCAGTTTTCTTTCCTATGGCTACACCTTC. Amino acid sequence: CASSFLSYGYTF.

This clone was counted between two and nine times. The V call is TRBV5-4, the J call TRBJ2-1; 8 bases map to TRBD2. With 5 bases clipped from V and 11 bases from J, the junction kept 15 bases outside the gene matches. Germline loops: CDR1 SGHNT, CDR2 YYREEE (reference sequence). The CDR3 is 15 amino acids. The DNA for the CDR3 is TGTGCCAGCAGTCGACCTCCCCAAAATAGCGGGAAGCAGTTCTTC. Protein: CASSRPPQNSGKQFF.

This chain uses TRBV15 with TRBJ2-7; a weak D match, TRBD1 (5 bases). Trimming stripped 1 base from V and 6 bases from J, with 7 bases between. The CDR3 consists of 12 residues. Germline loops: CDR1 LNHNV, CDR2 YYDKDF (reference sequence). This CDR3 reads CATSRAGFEQYF. The CDR3 DNA is TGTGCCACCAGCAGAGCAGGGTTCGAGCAGTACTTC.

The chain is built from TRBV21-1 and TRBJ2-1. TRBV21-1 is marked as a pseudogene. The CDR3 totals 15 residues. CDR3 residues: CASSKGMGQGDEQFF. CDR3 coding DNA: TGTGCCAGCAGCAAAGGGATGGGGCAGGGAGATGAGCAGTTCTTC.

J is TRBJ1-1 and V is TRBV28; D is uncertain. This CDR3 has 14 residues. Looked up from germline, CDR1 is MDHEN and CDR2 is SYDVKM. V was shortened by 2 bases and J by 7 bases, with 14 bases between the two germline ends. CDR3 sequence: CASSLVERPFEAFF. CDR3 DNA: TGTGCCAGCAGTTTAGTTGAACGACCCTTTGAAGCTTTCTTT.

V usage is TRBV11-2 and J usage is TRBJ2-7; 7 bases match TRBD2. The V and J ends lost 5 bases and 7 bases, in that order; junction bases with no gene match: 11. Germline V gene sequence: CDR1 SGHAT, CDR2 FQNNGV. The CDR3 spans 14 residues. DNA for the CDR3: TGTGCCAGCAGCCCCTCGTCCGGGGGGAGGGAGCAGTACTTC. The encoded protein is CASSPSSGGREQYF.

The chain links TRBV12-5 to TRBJ1-5; D is unclear. V was pared by 2 bases and J by 3 bases, with 17 bases between. The CDR3 totals 17 residues. CDR1 is LGHNT, CDR2 FRNRAP, per germline. CDR3 DNA: TGTGCTAGTGGTTTGCCTATCTCAGAAGAGTTCAATCAGCCCCAGCATTTT. Its translation is CASGLPISEEFNQPQHF. Supplemented by reference TRBV12-5 and TRBJ1-5, the full variable domain reads DARVTQTPRHKVTEMGQEVTMRCQPILGHNTVFWYRQTMMQGLELLAYFRNRAPLDDSGMPKDRFSAEMPDATLATLKIQPSEPRDSAVYFCASGLPISEEFNQPQHFGDGTRLSIL.

The rearrangement uses TRBV3-1 (or the pseudogene TRBV3-2) and TRBJ1-4, with TRBD1 as a possible D gene (5 bases). The CDR3 has 16 residues. Between the trimmed V and J ends, which lost 4 bases and 0 bases, there was a span of 12 bases. Germline values: CDR1 LGHDT, CDR2 YNNKEL (reference sequence). Here the CDR3 reads CASSPRRGATNEKLFF. The DNA for the CDR3 is TGTGCCAGCAGCCCCCGTCGGGGGGCAACTAATGAAAAACTGTTTTTT.